This section outlines one TCR beta chain sequence together with its context. The antigen is undetermined. Between the trimmed V and J ends, which lost 3 bases and 4 bases, there was a span of 12 bases. The germline gives CDR1 KGHSH, CDR2 LQKENI. The CDR3 spans 14 residues. The data were taken from a study of CD8+CD57+ T cells in acquired aplastic anemia. Looking at the study overall: Recorded DNA amounts for sorted CD4+ and CD8+ cells had an average of approximately 2.9 ug. Findings of the study overall: No significant difference in CD8+ Simpson's diversity was found between patients and controls.

Patients sequenced had flow cytometry evidence of CD8+CD57+ cell expansion. The study profiled TCR beta VDJ and CDR3 using genomic DNA as template. MiXCR was run by TCRdb on the reads, yielding one entry per CDR3 protein. The sample carries 100,000 to 150,000 distinct CDR3 sequences, almost 40% recorded once. The clonotype comes from a human donor with aplastic anemia. Specimen: sorted CD4+, CD8+, or CD8+CD57+ T cells (not recorded which) from PBMCs. The J gene is TRBJ2-5, the V gene TRBV18, with D tentatively TRBD2 (5 bases). The CDR3: CASSPRGGGETQYF. CDR3 sequence (DNA): TGTGCCAGCTCACCCCGAGGAGGAGGAGAGACCCAGTACTTC.